This T cell receptor beta chain was sequenced in a study of immune heterogeneity within non-small cell lung tumors. General study points: For the most part, the T-cell receptor beta clonotypes present at high frequency were distinct from one individual patient to the next.

This clonotype showed up many times. The antigen is unknown. The CDR3 extends over 14 amino acids. From germline, CDR1 is SGHAT and CDR2 FQNNGV. V was cut by 6 bases and J by 0 bases, with 9 bases left in between. Multiplex PCR relied on 32 V and 13 J primers to amplify TCR beta CDR3. TCRdb ran MiXCR on the multiplex PCR reads and lists one entry per CDR3 protein. The sample yields some 30,000 distinct CDR3 sequences, about 30% seen once. Bulk tumor genomic DNA served as template, at roughly 630 ng per sample. Several biopsies were spaced far apart within each primary tumor and obtained as surgery took place. Newly diagnosed with untreated non-small cell lung cancer, the patients underwent curative surgery. Curative-intent surgery was being performed on the donors, who were patients newly diagnosed with non-small cell lung cancer.

The sequence came from a man between 40 and 49 years old with non-small cell lung cancer. The chain has TRBV11-2 and TRBJ1-3; the D gene is possibly TRBD1 (5 bases). The specimen sequenced was lung tumor tissue. CDR3 DNA: TGTGCCAGCAGTACCGGGGGCTCTGGAAACACCATATATTTT. This encodes CASSTGGSGNTIYF.